These 23 T cell receptor beta chains were all obtained from the same sample, sequenced in a study of blood T cell repertoires in COVID-19. Sequencing was performed with immunoSEQ multiplex PCR; in TCRdb, only in-frame clones are kept and a portion is missing. The sample shows tens of thousands of clones, approximately 80% of them seen only once. Source material: peripheral blood. The receptors were gathered from a man aged 30-40 years with COVID-19, enrolled during active disease.

This rearrangement joins TRBV7-2 to TRBJ1-2; a possible D gene is TRBD1 (6 bases). Trimming took 1 base from V and 8 from J, leaving 14 bases between them. This CDR3 has 14 amino acids. Germline values: CDR1 SGHTA, CDR2 FQGNSA. CDR3 nucleotide sequence: TGTGCCAGCAGCTTAGTGACAGGTGGAGGCGGCTACACCTTC. It specifies CASSLVTGGGGYTF.

This chain joins TRBV28 and TRBJ1-1; TRBD1 aligns across 9 bases. In germline, CDR1 is MDHEN, CDR2 SYDVKM. Unmatched junction bases numbered 8, after V lost 3 bases and J lost 12 bases. The CDR3 is 13 residues long. CDR3 coding DNA: TGTGCCAGCAGTTTCCGGGACAGGGTCGAGACTTTCTTT. It yields the protein CASSFRDRVETFF. Variable domain in full (rest from reference TRBV28 and TRBJ1-1): DVKVTQSSRYLVKRTGEKVFLECVQDMDHENMFWYRQDPGLGLRLIYFSYDVKMKEKGDIPEGYSVSREKKERFSLILESASTNQTSMYLCASSFRDRVETFFGQGTRLTVV.

There are a few counts of this clone. This chain connects TRBV6-2 or TRBV6-3 to TRBJ1-1; a weak D match, TRBD1 (5 bases). Germline V CDR1 and CDR2: MNHEY, SVGEGT. This CDR3 contains 13 residues. Between the trimmed V and J ends, which lost 2 bases and 3 bases, there was a span of 7 bases. The CDR3 DNA reads TGTGCCAGCAGTTACCGACAGCACACTGAAGCTTTCTTT. As protein: CASSYRQHTEAFF.

This rearrangement joins TRBV7-9 to TRBJ2-3; 8 bases are a match to TRBD2. The V gene end was trimmed by 1 base and the J gene end by 6 bases; junction bases not matched to a gene: 12. CDR3 length equals 17 residues. The germline gives CDR1 SEHNR, CDR2 FQNEAQ (reference sequence). As DNA, the CDR3 is TGTGCCAGCAGCTTAGGAGGCGGACTAGCCCTATGGGATACGCAGTATTTT. This sequence encodes CASSLGGGLALWDTQYF.

The chain couples TRBV9 to TRBJ2-5, with 9 bases matching TRBD2. The CDR3 consists of 16 residues. V was clipped by 0 bases and J by 5 bases; unmatched bases: 8. The germline V gene has CDR1 SGDLS and CDR2 YYNGEE. Here the CDR3 DNA reads TGTGCCAGCAGCGTAGCTAGGACTAGCGATTTTGAGACCCAGTACTTC. Translated: CASSVARTSDFETQYF.

This chain uses TRBV6-4 with TRBJ2-2; the match to TRBD1 covers 10 bases. Unmatched junction bases numbered 11, after V lost 9 bases and J lost 7 bases. The CDR3 has 15 amino acids. Germline lookup yields CDR1 MRHNA and CDR2 SNTAGT. The CDR3 protein is CASPRGTGEVGELFF. In DNA, the CDR3 is TGTGCCAGTCCGCGGGGGACAGGGGAAGTCGGGGAGCTGTTTTTT.

The sample holds a few counts of this clone. The V and J genes are TRBV2 and TRBJ2-7; TRBD2 aligns across 11 bases. The CDR3 consists of 16 residues. The junction had 4 bases not matched to a gene; V was cut back by 3 bases and J by 0 bases. Germline values: CDR1 SNHLY, CDR2 FYNNEI. This CDR3 reads CASSDSGLAASYEQYF. The CDR3, as DNA: TGTGCCAGCAGTGACTCGGGACTAGCGGCCTCCTACGAGCAGTACTTC. Looking up the rest from reference TRBV2 and TRBJ2-7 gives the full variable domain: EPEVTQTPSHQVTQMGQEVILRCVPISNHLYFYWYRQILGQKVEFLVSFYNNEISEKSEIFDDQFSVERPDGSNFTLKIRSTKLEDSAMYFCASSDSGLAASYEQYFGPGTRLTVT.

The chain joins TRBV29-1 to TRBJ1-2, with 8 bases lining up with TRBD1. The V segment lost 8 bases and the J segment 2 bases; nucleotides outside the gene matches: 10. Germline V CDR1 and CDR2: SQVTM, ANQGSEA. The CDR3 sequence is 14 residues long. The CDR3 nucleotides are TGCAGCCACACCGGACAGGGTTCCAACTATGGCTACACCTTC. Its protein product is CSHTGQGSNYGYTF.

As DNA, the CDR3 is TGTGCCAGCAGCTTATCTGGTAGCGCTGAAGCTTTCTTT. Residues: CASSLSGSAEAFF. This chain uses TRBV11-2 with TRBJ1-1; no clear D. The V end was cut by 2 bases, the J end by 6 bases, with 10 bases between. Germline CDR1 reads SGHAT; CDR2 reads FQNNGV. The CDR3 length is 13 residues.

The gene calls are TRBV5-4 and TRBJ2-3; possible D gene TRBD2, 5 bases. V was trimmed by 1 base and J by 4 bases, leaving 7 bases between them. The CDR3 has 13 amino acids. Germline V CDR1 and CDR2: SGHNT, YYREEE (reference sequence). DNA of the CDR3: TGTGCCAGCAGCTTGAAGGGAGCAGATACGCAGTATTTT. It codes for CASSLKGADTQYF.

The gene calls are TRBV6-4 and TRBJ1-5; 7 bases align to TRBD1. CDR3 size: 16 residues. Germline lookup yields CDR1 MRHNA and CDR2 SNTAGT. V was clipped by 6 bases and J by 1 base; unmatched bases: 9. CDR3 bases: TGTGCCAGCAGAACCGGACAGGACCTGAGCAATCAGCCCCAGCATTTT. It yields the protein CASRTGQDLSNQPQHF.

This clone came up once. V and J are TRBV10-3 and TRBJ2-2; 8 bases fit TRBD2. Germline-derived CDR1 and CDR2 are ENHRY and SYGVKD. With V trimmed by 3 bases and J by 8 bases, 8 bases remained unmatched. This CDR3 spans 15 amino acids. CDR3 amino acids: CAISERTSGLGELFF. In nucleotides, the CDR3 is TGTGCCATCAGTGAACGAACTAGCGGTCTGGGGGAGCTGTTTTTT.

V gene TRBV19 combines with J gene TRBJ1-2, with TRBD1 identical over 7 bases. The CDR3 spans 14 residues. Germline V gives CDR1 LNHDA, CDR2 SQIVND (reference sequence). V trimming: 5 bases; J trimming: 2 bases; junction bases outside the gene matches: 5. CDR3 amino acids: CASSWTGYNYGYTF. The CDR3 DNA follows: TGTGCCAGTAGTTGGACAGGATACAACTATGGCTACACCTTC. The full variable domain, with the rest looked up from reference TRBV19 and TRBJ1-2, is DGGITQSPKYLFRKEGQNVTLSCEQNLNHDAMYWYRQDPGQGLRLIYYSQIVNDFQKGDIAEGYSVSREKKESFPLTVTSAQKNPTAFYLCASSWTGYNYGYTFGSGTRLTVV.

The chain employs TRBV18 and TRBJ1-3, with 7 bases lining up with TRBD1. After removal of 3 bases from V and 3 bases from J, the junction contained 8 bases not matched to a gene. The CDR3 spans 16 residues. Germline CDR1 KGHSH, CDR2 LQKENI. The CDR3 sequence is CASSPQTGAYGNTIYF. Written as DNA, the CDR3 is TGTGCCAGCTCACCCCAAACAGGGGCTTATGGAAACACCATATATTTT. The full variable domain, its missing parts supplied by reference TRBV18 and TRBJ1-3, is NAGVMQNPRHLVRRRGQEARLRCSPMKGHSHVYWYRQLPEEGLKFMVYLQKENIIDESGMPKERFSAEFPKEGPSILRIQQVVRGDSAAYFCASSPQTGAYGNTIYFGEGSWLTVV.

The chain employs TRBV29-1 and TRBJ2-3, with TRBD2 matching over 7 bases. J was trimmed by 6 bases and V by 3 bases; bases with no gene match: 6. The V gene's germline CDR1 is SQVTM and CDR2 ANQGSEA. This CDR3 has 13 amino acids. The CDR3 DNA is TGCAGCGTTGATAAGGCGGGAGTGGATACGCAGTATTTT. It yields the protein CSVDKAGVDTQYF.

The chain uses TRBV11-1 and TRBJ1-2; 9 bases match TRBD1. Germline trimming cut 3 bases from V and 6 bases from J; bases unmatched to any gene: 8. The CDR3 length is 15 residues. Germline CDR1 and CDR2: SGHAT and FQDESV (reference sequence). Here the CDR3 reads CASSFDPGQGDGYTF. In nucleotides, the CDR3 is TGTGCCAGCAGCTTCGACCCGGGACAGGGTGATGGCTACACCTTC.

This clone was observed a handful of times. V and J are TRBV19 and TRBJ1-5; 8 bases match TRBD1. Per germline, CDR1 LNHDA and CDR2 SQIVND (reference sequence). The CDR3 sequence is 17 residues long. J was trimmed by 0 bases and V by 3 bases; bases with no gene match: 7. CDR3 in amino acids: CASSIDRGLHSNQPQHF. The CDR3 nucleotides read TGTGCCAGTAGTATTGACAGGGGACTTCATAGCAATCAGCCCCAGCATTTT.

This clone has only one observation. CDR3 sequence: CASSLEQGNSNQPQHF. DNA of the CDR3: TGTGCCAGCAGCTTGGAACAGGGTAATAGCAATCAGCCCCAGCATTTT. The rearrangement joins TRBV5-8 to TRBJ1-5; a possible D gene is TRBD1 (6 bases). The V end lost 0 bases, the J end lost 0 bases, and 10 bases lay between the germline ends. The CDR3 loop spans 16 amino acids. CDR1 and CDR2 (germline): SGHTS, YDEGEE.

Many counts were recorded for this clone. The sample carries other DNA sequences with the same CDR3. The CDR3 bases are TGTGCCATCAGCGGGACTAGCGGAACAGATACGCAGTATTTT. Translated: CAISGTSGTDTQYF. V and J are TRBV10-3 and TRBJ2-3, with TRBD2 identical over 11 bases. Germline values: CDR1 ENHRY, CDR2 SYGVKD. The CDR3 has 14 residues. V shed 6 bases, J shed 3 bases, and the junction held 2 bases outside the gene matches.

The rearrangement links TRBV5-1 to TRBJ2-1, with a possible D match to TRBD2 (5 bases). Germline-derived CDR1 and CDR2 are SGHRS and YFSETQ. Trimming took 2 bases from V and 6 from J, leaving 9 bases between them. CDR3 length: 13 residues. The CDR3 sequence: CASSFGTSNEQFF. CDR3 coding DNA: TGCGCCAGCAGCTTCGGCACTAGCAATGAGCAGTTCTTC.

The CDR3 reads CASSQVPGQGYEKLFF. The CDR3 DNA reads as TGTGCCAGCAGCCAAGTCCCGGGACAGGGGTATGAAAAACTGTTTTTT. The chain uses TRBV4-2 and TRBJ1-4; 10 nucleotides align to TRBD1. The CDR3 is 16 residues long. Per germline, CDR1 LGHNA and CDR2 YNFKEQ. The V segment lost 1 base and the J segment 6 bases; nucleotides outside the gene matches: 5.

The genes are TRBV7-9 and TRBJ1-1; TRBD1 might be the D (6 bases). There are 12 residues in the CDR3. Per germline, CDR1 SEHNR and CDR2 FQNEAQ (reference sequence). Trimming stripped 5 bases from V and 4 bases from J, with 8 bases between. CDR3 region: CASSPQGTEAFF. The DNA of the CDR3 is TGTGCCAGCAGCCCACAGGGCACTGAAGCTTTCTTT.

The J gene is TRBJ2-7, the V gene TRBV5-1; 7 bases match TRBD2. V trimming: 3 bases; J trimming: 0 bases; junction bases outside the gene matches: 6. Germline V gene data show CDR1 as SGHRS and CDR2 as YFSETQ. There are 15 residues in the CDR3. CDR3 amino acids: CASSSTSDRSYEQYF. The CDR3 DNA sequence: TGCGCCAGCAGCTCAACTAGCGACCGCTCCTACGAGCAGTACTTC.